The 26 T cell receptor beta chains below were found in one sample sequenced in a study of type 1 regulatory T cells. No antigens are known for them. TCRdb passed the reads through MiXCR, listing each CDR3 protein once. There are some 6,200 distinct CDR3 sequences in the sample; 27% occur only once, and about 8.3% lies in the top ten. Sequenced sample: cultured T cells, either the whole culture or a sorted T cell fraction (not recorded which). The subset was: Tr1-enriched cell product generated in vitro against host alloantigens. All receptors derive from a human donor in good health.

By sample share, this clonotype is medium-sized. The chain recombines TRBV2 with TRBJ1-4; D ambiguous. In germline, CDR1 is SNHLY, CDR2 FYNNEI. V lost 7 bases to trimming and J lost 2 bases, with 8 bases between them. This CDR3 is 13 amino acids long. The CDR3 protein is CASNSYTNEKLFF. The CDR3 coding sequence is TGTGCCAGCAACAGTTATACTAATGAAAAACTGTTTTTT. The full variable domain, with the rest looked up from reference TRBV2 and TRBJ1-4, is EPEVTQTPSHQVTQMGQEVILRCVPISNHLYFYWYRQILGQKVEFLVSFYNNEISEKSEIFDDQFSVERPDGSNFTLKIRSTKLEDSAMYFCASNSYTNEKLFFGSGTQLSVL.

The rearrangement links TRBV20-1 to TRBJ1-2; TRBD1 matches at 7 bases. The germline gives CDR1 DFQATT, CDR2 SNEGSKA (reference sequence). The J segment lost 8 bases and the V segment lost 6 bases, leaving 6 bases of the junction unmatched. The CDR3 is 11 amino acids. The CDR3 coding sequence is TGCAGTGCCGCCAAACAGGGGGGCTACACCTTC. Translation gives CSAAKQGGYTF.

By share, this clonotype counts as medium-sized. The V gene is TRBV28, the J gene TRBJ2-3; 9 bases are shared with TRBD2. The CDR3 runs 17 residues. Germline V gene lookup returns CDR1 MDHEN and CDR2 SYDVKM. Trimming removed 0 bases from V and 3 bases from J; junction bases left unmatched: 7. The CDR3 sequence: CASSLWYSGRGTDTQYF. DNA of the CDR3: TGTGCCAGCAGTTTATGGTATAGCGGGAGAGGGACAGATACGCAGTATTTT.

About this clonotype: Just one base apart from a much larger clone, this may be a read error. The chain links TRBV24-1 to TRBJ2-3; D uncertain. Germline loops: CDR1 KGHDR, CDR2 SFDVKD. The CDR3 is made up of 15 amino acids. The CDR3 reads CATSDFSATQDRQCF. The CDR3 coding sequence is TGTGCCACCAGTGATTTCTCAGCGACCCAAGATAGGCAGTGTTTT.

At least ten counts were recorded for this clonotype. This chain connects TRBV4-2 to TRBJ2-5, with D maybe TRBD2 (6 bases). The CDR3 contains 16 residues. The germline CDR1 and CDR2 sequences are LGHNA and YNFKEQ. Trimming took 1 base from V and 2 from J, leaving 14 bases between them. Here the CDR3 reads CASSQVSASAQETQYF. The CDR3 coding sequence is TGTGCCAGCAGCCAAGTATCGGCTAGCGCGCAAGAGACCCAGTACTTC.

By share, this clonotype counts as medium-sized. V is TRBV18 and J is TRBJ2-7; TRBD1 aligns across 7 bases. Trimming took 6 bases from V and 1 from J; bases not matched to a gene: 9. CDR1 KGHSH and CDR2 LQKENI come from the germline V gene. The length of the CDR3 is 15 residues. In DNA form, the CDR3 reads TGTGCCAGCTCGTCAAGAGACAGGGCTTCCTACGAGCAGTACTTC. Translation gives CASSSRDRASYEQYF.

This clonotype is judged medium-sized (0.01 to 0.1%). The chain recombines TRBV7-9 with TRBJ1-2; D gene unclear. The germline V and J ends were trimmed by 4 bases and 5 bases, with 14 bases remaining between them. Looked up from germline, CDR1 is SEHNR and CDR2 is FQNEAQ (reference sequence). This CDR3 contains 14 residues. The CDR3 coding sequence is TGTGCCAGCAGCTCCCTAGGACGGATATATGGCTACACCTTC. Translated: CASSSLGRIYGYTF.

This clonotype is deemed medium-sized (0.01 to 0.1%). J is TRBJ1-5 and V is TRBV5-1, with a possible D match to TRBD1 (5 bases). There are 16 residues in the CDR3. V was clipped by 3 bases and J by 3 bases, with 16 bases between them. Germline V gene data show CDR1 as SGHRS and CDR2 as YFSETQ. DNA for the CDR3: TGCGCCAGCAGCTATGATCCCGGGGGTTTCAATCAGCCCCAGCATTTT. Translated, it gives CASSYDPGGFNQPQHF. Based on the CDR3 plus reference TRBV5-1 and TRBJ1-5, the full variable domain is KAGVTQTPRYLIKTRGQQVTLSCSPISGHRSVSWYQQTPGQGLQFLFEYFSETQRNKGNFPGRFSGRQFSNSRSEMNVSTLELGDSALYLCASSYDPGGFNQPQHFGDGTRLSIL.

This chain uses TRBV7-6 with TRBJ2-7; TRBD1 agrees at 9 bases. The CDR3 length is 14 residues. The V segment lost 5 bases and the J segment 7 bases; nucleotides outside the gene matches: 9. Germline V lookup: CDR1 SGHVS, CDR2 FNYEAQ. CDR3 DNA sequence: TGTGCCAGCAGCACCTCCGGGACAGGGCGGGAGCAGTACTTC. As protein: CASSTSGTGREQYF.

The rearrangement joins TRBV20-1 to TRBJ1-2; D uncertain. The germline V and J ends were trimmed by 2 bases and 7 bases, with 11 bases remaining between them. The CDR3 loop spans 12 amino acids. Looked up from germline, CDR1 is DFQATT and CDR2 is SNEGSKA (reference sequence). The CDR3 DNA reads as TGCAGTGCTAGACCCCTGGAGGGTGGCTACACCTTC. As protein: CSARPLEGGYTF.

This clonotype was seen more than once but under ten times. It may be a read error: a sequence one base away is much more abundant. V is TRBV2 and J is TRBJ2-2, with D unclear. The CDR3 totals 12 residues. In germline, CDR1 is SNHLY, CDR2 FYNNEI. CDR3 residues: CAGSLYTGELFF. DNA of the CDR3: TGTGCCGGCAGTTTATACACCGGGGAGCTGTTTTTT.

The CDR3 loop reads CASSSGQLNTEAFF. Here the CDR3 DNA reads TGCGCCAGCAGCTCCGGACAGCTAAACACTGAAGCTTTCTTT. The chain has TRBV5-1 and TRBJ1-1; maybe TRBD1 (6 bases). From germline, CDR1 is SGHRS and CDR2 YFSETQ. V lost 3 bases and J lost 2, with 11 bases in between. The CDR3 extends over 14 amino acids.

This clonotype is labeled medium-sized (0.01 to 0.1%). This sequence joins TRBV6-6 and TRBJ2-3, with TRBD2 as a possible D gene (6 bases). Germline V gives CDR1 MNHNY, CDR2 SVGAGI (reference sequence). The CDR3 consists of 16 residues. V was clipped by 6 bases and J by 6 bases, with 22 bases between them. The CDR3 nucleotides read TGTGCCAGCAGCGCAATAGCGGCTCTGGGCAGGGATACGCAGTATTTT. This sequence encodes CASSAIAALGRDTQYF.

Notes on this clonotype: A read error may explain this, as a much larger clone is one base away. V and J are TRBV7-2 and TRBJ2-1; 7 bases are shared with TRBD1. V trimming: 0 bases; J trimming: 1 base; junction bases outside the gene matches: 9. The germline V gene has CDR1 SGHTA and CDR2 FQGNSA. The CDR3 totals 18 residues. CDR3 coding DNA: TGTGCCAGCAGCTTAGCAGGGGGCGCTAACGGGTCCTACAATGAGCAGTTCTTC. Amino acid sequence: CASSLAGGANGSYNEQFF.

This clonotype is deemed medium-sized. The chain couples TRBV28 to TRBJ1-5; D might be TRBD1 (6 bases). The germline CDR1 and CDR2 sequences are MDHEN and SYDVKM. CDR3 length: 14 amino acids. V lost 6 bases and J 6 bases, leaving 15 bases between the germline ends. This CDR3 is CASSDPQGSQPQHF. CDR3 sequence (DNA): TGTGCCAGCAGCGACCCCCAGGGGAGTCAGCCCCAGCATTTT.

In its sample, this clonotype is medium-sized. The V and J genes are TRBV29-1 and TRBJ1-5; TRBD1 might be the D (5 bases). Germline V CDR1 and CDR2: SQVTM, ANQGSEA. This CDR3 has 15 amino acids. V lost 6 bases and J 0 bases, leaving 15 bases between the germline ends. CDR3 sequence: CSVPRQTNSNQPQHF. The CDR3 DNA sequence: TGCAGCGTCCCCAGACAGACTAATAGCAATCAGCCCCAGCATTTT.

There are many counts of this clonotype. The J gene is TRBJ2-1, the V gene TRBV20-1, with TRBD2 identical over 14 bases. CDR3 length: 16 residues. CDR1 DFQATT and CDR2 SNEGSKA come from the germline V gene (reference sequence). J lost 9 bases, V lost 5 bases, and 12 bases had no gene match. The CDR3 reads CSASLPGLAGVLEQFF. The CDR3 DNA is TGCAGTGCTTCACTGCCGGGACTAGCGGGAGTACTTGAGCAGTTCTTC.

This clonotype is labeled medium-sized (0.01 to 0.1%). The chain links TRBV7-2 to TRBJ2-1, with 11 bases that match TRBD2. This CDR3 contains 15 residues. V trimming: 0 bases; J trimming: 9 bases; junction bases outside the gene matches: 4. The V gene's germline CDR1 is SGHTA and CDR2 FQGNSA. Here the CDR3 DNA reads TGTGCCAGCAGCTTAGCCCCCGGGACTAGCGGTGAGCAGTTCTTC. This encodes CASSLAPGTSGEQFF.

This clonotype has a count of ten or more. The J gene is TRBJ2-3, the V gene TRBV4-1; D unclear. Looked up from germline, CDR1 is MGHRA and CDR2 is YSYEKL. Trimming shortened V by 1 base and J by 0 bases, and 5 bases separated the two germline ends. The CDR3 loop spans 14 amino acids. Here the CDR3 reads CASSQGPSTDTQYF. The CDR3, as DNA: TGCGCCAGCAGCCAAGGCCCCAGCACAGATACGCAGTATTTT.

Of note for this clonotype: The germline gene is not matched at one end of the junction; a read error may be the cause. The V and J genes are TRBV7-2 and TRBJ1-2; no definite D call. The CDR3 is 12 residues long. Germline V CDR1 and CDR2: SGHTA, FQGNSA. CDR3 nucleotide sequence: TGTGCCAGCAGTTACAGTAACTATGGCTACGCCTTT. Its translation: CASSYSNYGYAF.

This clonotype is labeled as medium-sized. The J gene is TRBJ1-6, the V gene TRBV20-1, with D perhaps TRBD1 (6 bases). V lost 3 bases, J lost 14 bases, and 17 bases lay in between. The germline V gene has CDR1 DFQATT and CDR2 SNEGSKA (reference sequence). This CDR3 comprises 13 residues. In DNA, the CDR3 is TGCAGTGCTAGTTTGGGGAGGGGACAATCCCTCCACTTT. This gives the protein CSASLGRGQSLHF.

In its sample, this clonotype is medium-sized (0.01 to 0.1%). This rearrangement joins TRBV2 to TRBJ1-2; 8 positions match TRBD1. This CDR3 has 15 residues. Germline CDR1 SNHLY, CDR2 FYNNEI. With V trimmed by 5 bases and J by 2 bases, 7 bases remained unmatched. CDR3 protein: CASSLGQGGNYGYTF. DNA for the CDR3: TGTGCCAGCAGTCTCGGACAGGGCGGGAACTATGGCTACACCTTC.

The CDR3 protein is CAISESPGILYF. DNA of the CDR3: TGTGCCATCAGTGAGTCCCCAGGGATATTGTACTTC. This chain uses TRBV10-3 with TRBJ2-4; perhaps TRBD1 as D (5 bases). The germline CDR1 and CDR2 sequences are ENHRY and SYGVKD. The CDR3 loop spans 12 amino acids. V lost 0 bases and J lost 15, with 12 bases in between.

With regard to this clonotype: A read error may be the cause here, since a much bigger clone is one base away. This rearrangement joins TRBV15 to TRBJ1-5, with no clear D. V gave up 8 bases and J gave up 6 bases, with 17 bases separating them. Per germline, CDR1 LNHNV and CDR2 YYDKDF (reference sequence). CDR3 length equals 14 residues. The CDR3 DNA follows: TGTGCCACCTCCTCTCCCATACAAGCTCAGCCCCAGCATTTT. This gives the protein CATSSPIQAQPQHF.

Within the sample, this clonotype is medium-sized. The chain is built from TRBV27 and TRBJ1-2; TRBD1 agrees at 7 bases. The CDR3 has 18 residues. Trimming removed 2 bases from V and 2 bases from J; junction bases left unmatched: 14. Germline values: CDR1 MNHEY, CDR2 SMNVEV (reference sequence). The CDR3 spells CASSLRAGTGTENYGYTF. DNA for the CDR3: TGTGCCAGCAGTTTAAGGGCGGGGACCGGGACAGAAAACTATGGCTACACCTTC.

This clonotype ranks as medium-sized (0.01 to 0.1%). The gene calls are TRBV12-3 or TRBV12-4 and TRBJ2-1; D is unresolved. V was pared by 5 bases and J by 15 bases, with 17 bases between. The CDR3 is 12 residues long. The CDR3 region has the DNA TGTGCCAGCAGTCAAATCACCACTCAGCCGTTCTTC. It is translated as CASSQITTQPFF.